These 18 T cell receptor beta chains came from one sample sequenced in a study of shared clonotypes between healthy human individuals. Data came from immunoSEQ multiplex PCR; TCRdb stores just in-frame clones and leaves some out. The sample yields more than 600,000 clones, 92% seen once. Terminally differentiated effector memory CD45RA+ cells were excluded by CCR7 positive selection of CD45RO-negative cells. Sequencing was performed on naive CD8+ T cells sorted from blood. The receptors were gathered from a man aged 25 to 45 in good health.

The rearrangement joins TRBV6-5 to TRBJ2-1; D unclear. Trimming cost V 0 bases and J 6 bases, with 6 bases left between them. In germline, CDR1 is MNHEY, CDR2 SVGAGI. There are 13 residues in the CDR3. Here the CDR3 DNA reads TGTGCCAGCAGTTACTCCCCCGGCAATGAGCAGTTCTTC. Amino acid sequence: CASSYSPGNEQFF.

On this clone itself: Other DNA variants within this sample encode the same CDR3. The V gene is TRBV4-1, the J gene TRBJ2-2; D is possibly TRBD1 (6 bases). The CDR3 consists of 13 residues. Trimming removed 1 base from V and 6 bases from J, with 6 bases in between. Germline CDR1 and CDR2: MGHRA and YSYEKL. The CDR3 loop reads CASSQGQAGELFF. The CDR3 DNA reads as TGCGCCAGCAGCCAAGGACAGGCCGGGGAGCTGTTTTTT.

The chain links TRBV29-1 to TRBJ2-7; D is unclear. The V gene lost 1 base and the J gene lost 2 bases, with 15 bases spanning the gap. CDR1 and CDR2 from the germline V gene are SQVTM and ANQGSEA. The CDR3 is 15 amino acids. This CDR3 is CSVEGDLTTPYEQYF. Written as DNA, the CDR3 is TGCAGCGTTGAAGGGGATCTTACCACCCCCTACGAGCAGTACTTC.

The chain recombines TRBV11-2 with TRBJ2-7, with no clear D. This CDR3 is built from 13 residues. Trimming cost V 4 bases and J 6 bases, with 13 bases left between them. The V gene's germline CDR1 is SGHAT and CDR2 FQNNGV. The CDR3 DNA sequence: TGTGCCAGCAGCTCCCCCCTAAAGGTCGAGCAGTACTTC. It translates to CASSSPLKVEQYF. The entire variable domain, with the rest obtained from reference TRBV11-2 and TRBJ2-7, is as follows: EAGVAQSPRYKIIEKRQSVAFWCNPISGHATLYWYQQILGQGPKLLIQFQNNGVVDDSQLPKDRFSAERLKGVDSTLKIQPAKLEDSAVYLCASSSPLKVEQYFGPGTRLTVT.

This clone was observed once. This chain joins TRBV4-3 and TRBJ1-1; D remains ambiguous. Germline CDR1 reads LGHNA; CDR2 reads YSLEER. This CDR3 has 18 amino acids. V was pared by 0 bases and J by 3 bases, with 20 bases between. CDR3 sequence (DNA): TGCGCCAGCAGCCAAGACCGGGCCGTGTTGGGTGTAGACACTGAAGCTTTCTTT. Encoded protein: CASSQDRAVLGVDTEAFF.

The chain has TRBV29-1 and TRBJ2-5; tentatively, D is TRBD2 (6 bases). CDR1 is SQVTM and CDR2 is ANQGSEA in the germline V gene. Trimming took 2 bases from V and 4 from J, leaving 11 bases between them. The CDR3 covers 13 residues. The CDR3 DNA reads as TGCAGCGTTGAATCGGGAGCGGTAGAGACCCAGTACTTC. Encoded protein: CSVESGAVETQYF.

The chain links TRBV29-1 to TRBJ2-2; possibly TRBD2 for D (6 bases). Germline-derived CDR1 and CDR2 are SQVTM and ANQGSEA. This CDR3 spans 18 amino acids. V lost 0 bases and J 1 base, leaving 18 bases between the germline ends. The CDR3 coding sequence is TGCAGCGTTGAAGATCTAGAGGGCCTCGGGGGGAACACCGGGGAGCTGTTTTTT. Protein: CSVEDLEGLGGNTGELFF.

The chain combines TRBV19 with TRBJ2-5, with TRBD2 identical over 9 bases. The CDR3 is made up of 16 amino acids. The V segment lost 3 bases and the J segment 4 bases; nucleotides outside the gene matches: 9. Germline V gives CDR1 LNHDA, CDR2 SQIVND (reference sequence). CDR3 residues: CASSIRGGRARETQYF. DNA of the CDR3: TGTGCCAGTAGTATTAGGGGCGGGAGGGCCCGAGAGACCCAGTACTTC.

The CDR3 is CASSVAGLAGMDEQFF. The CDR3 DNA reads TGTGCCAGCAGCGTAGCGGGACTAGCGGGAATGGATGAGCAGTTCTTC. The gene calls are TRBV9 and TRBJ2-1; 13 nucleotides align to TRBD2. The trim removed 0 bases at V and 8 bases at J, leaving 5 bases unmatched. Germline lookup yields CDR1 SGDLS and CDR2 YYNGEE. CDR3 length equals 16 residues.

This chain connects TRBV7-8 to TRBJ2-7; D might be TRBD1 (5 bases). CDR1 SGHVS and CDR2 FQNEAQ come from the germline V gene. V lost 4 bases to trimming and J lost 0 bases, with 13 bases between them. The CDR3 has 15 amino acids. The CDR3 spells CASSSRTGSSYEQYF. DNA of the CDR3: TGTGCCAGCAGCTCTCGTACAGGTAGCTCCTACGAGCAGTACTTC.

The chain couples TRBV2 to TRBJ2-7; possible D gene TRBD1, 5 bases. The CDR3 is made up of 13 amino acids. The germline V gene encodes CDR1 SNHLY and CDR2 FYNNEI. In DNA, the CDR3 is TGTGCGGCCGTCCAGGGCGTTGACTACGAGCAGTACTTC. This codes for CAAVQGVDYEQYF.

This chain connects TRBV29-1 to TRBJ1-4; D might be TRBD1 (6 bases). This CDR3 region has 13 residues. Trimming removed 7 bases from V and 4 bases from J, with 13 bases in between. The germline CDR1 and CDR2 sequences are SQVTM and ANQGSEA. In nucleotides, the CDR3 is TGCAGCGGTCTCAGGGGTATTAATGAAAAACTGTTTTTT. Encoded protein: CSGLRGINEKLFF. The variable domain in full, completed from reference TRBV29-1 and TRBJ1-4, reads SAVISQKPSRDICQRGTSLTIQCQVDSQVTMMFWYRQQPGQSLTLIATANQGSEATYESGFVIDKFPISRPNLTFSTLTVSNMSPEDSSIYLCSGLRGINEKLFFGSGTQLSVL.

This clone was counted a single time. V is TRBV27 and J is TRBJ2-7, with D possibly being TRBD2 (6 bases). The CDR3 length is 14 residues. Germline assignment: CDR1 MNHEY and CDR2 SMNVEV (reference sequence). Trimming shortened V by 4 bases and J by 7 bases, and 17 bases separated the two germline ends. The DNA of the CDR3 is TGTGCCAGCAGTTCGTATGGACGGGAGTGGGAGCAGTACTTC. Its protein is CASSSYGREWEQYF.

The chain employs TRBV21-1 and TRBJ1-2. TRBV21-1 is shown as a pseudogene. This CDR3 contains 13 residues. The CDR3 is CASSARPSGGYTF. The CDR3 region has the DNA TGTGCCAGCAGCGCCCGACCTTCGGGGGGCTACACCTTC.

The sample holds a few counts of this clone. This rearrangement joins TRBV10-1 to TRBJ2-7; 9 bases are a match to TRBD1. The germline V gene has CDR1 WNHNN and CDR2 SYGVQD (reference sequence). V shed 6 bases, J shed 7 bases, and the junction held 7 bases outside the gene matches. The CDR3 is 13 amino acids. CDR3 bases: TGCGCCAGCAGCGCCGGGACAGGGAGTGAGCAGTACTTC. Translated: CASSAGTGSEQYF.

The chain is built from TRBV29-1 and TRBJ1-2; TRBD1 might be the D (6 bases). The CDR3 spans 17 residues. CDR1 and CDR2 from the germline V gene are SQVTM and ANQGSEA. The ends were cut back, 1 base at V and 4 bases at J, with 22 bases in the middle. As DNA, the CDR3 is TGCAGCGTTGAAGGCTCACCGGATGCAGGGGCCTCCTATGGCTACACCTTC. It is translated as CSVEGSPDAGASYGYTF.

This clone has only one observation. This chain joins TRBV11-2 and TRBJ2-2; D gene uncertain. Germline loops: CDR1 SGHAT, CDR2 FQNNGV. The CDR3 has 13 residues. Trimming stripped 1 base from V and 1 base from J, with 1 base between. The CDR3 reads CASSLVNTGELFF. The DNA of the CDR3 is TGTGCCAGCAGCTTAGTGAACACCGGGGAGCTGTTTTTT.

The rearrangement links TRBV9 to TRBJ2-3; D is possibly TRBD2 (5 bases). Germline V CDR1 and CDR2: SGDLS, YYNGEE. The CDR3 totals 12 residues. Trimming cost V 0 bases and J 8 bases, with 7 bases left between them. The CDR3 DNA reads TGTGCCAGCAGCGTAGCAGGAGGTACGCAGTATTTT. Its protein is CASSVAGGTQYF.